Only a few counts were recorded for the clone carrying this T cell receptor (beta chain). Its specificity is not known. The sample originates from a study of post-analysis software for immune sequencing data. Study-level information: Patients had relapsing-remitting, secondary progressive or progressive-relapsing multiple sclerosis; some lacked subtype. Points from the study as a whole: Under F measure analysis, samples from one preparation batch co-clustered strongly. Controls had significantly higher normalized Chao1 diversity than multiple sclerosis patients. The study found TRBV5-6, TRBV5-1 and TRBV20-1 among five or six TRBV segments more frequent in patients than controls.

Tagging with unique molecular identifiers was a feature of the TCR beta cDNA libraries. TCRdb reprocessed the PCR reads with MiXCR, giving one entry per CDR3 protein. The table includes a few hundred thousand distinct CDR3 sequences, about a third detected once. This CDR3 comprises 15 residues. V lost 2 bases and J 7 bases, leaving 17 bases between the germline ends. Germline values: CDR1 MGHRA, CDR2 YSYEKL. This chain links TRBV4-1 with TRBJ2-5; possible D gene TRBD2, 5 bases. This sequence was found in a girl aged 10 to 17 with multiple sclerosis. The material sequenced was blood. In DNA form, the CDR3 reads TGCGCCAGCAGCCAATTCGTGTTGGGAGTGGCGACCCAGTACTTC. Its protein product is CASSQFVLGVATQYF.